These 15 T cell receptor beta chains were sequenced from one sample in a study of blood T cells in healthy people across ages. The use of a sample-barcoded 5' primer and a J-beta primer mix characterized a second PCR of 7 to 11 cycles. A single record per CDR3 protein comes from TCRdb applying MiXCR to the 5' RACE reads. The sample contains some 1.7 million distinct CDR3 sequences, 28% of which appear only once. The sequenced sample was blood. The receptors derive from a woman aged 25 to 45 in good health.

This rearrangement joins TRBV5-1 to TRBJ2-7; 8 nucleotides agree with TRBD2. The CDR3 loop spans 15 amino acids. CDR1 is SGHRS and CDR2 is YFSETQ in the germline V gene. Losses at the gene ends were 2 bases for V and 4 bases for J; bases not matched to a gene: 8. CDR3 DNA sequence: TGCGCCAGCAGCTTTCTAGCGGGCACCCGTTACGAGCAGTACTTC. Its translation is CASSFLAGTRYEQYF.

This clonotype was picked up many times. The chain recombines TRBV18 with TRBJ2-5, with D hard to call. The CDR3 extends over 14 amino acids. Between the trimmed V and J ends, which lost 3 bases and 5 bases, there was a span of 13 bases. Germline V gene data show CDR1 as KGHSH and CDR2 as LQKENI. CDR3 sequence reads: CASSPYANGETQYF. The CDR3, as DNA: TGTGCCAGCTCACCTTACGCCAACGGGGAGACCCAGTACTTC.

This clonotype was picked up many times. The V and J genes are TRBV4-1 and TRBJ2-4, with D hard to call. The ends were cut back, 4 bases at V and 1 base at J, with 17 bases in the middle. The germline V gene encodes CDR1 MGHRA and CDR2 YSYEKL. The CDR3 runs 17 residues. CDR3 region: CASSLPRSGSAKNIQYF. The CDR3 nucleotides are TGCGCCAGCAGCCTCCCCAGATCGGGTTCGGCCAAAAACATTCAGTACTTC.

Ten or more counts support this clonotype. This sequence joins TRBV12-3 or TRBV12-4 and TRBJ2-7, with D perhaps TRBD1 or TRBD2 (7 bases each). CDR3 length: 15 amino acids. Trimming took 6 bases from V and 2 from J, leaving 17 bases between them. For the CDR3, the DNA is TGTGCCAGCAGCCAACGCAGGGGGGGACCCTACGAGCAGTACTTC. This sequence encodes CASSQRRGGPYEQYF.

This clonotype was seen repeatedly, ten times or more. This chain links TRBV4-1 with TRBJ2-7; unclear D gene. Germline loops: CDR1 MGHRA, CDR2 YSYEKL. V was cut by 0 bases and J by 3 bases, with 6 bases left in between. The CDR3 has 13 residues. The CDR3 coding sequence is TGCGCCAGCAGCCAAGATGGGGACTACGAGCAGTACTTC. Protein sequence: CASSQDGDYEQYF.

The chain couples TRBV18 to TRBJ1-5, with D tentatively TRBD1 (5 bases). With 1 base removed from V and 3 bases from J, the gap between germline ends came to 16 bases. There are 17 residues in the CDR3. Germline lookup yields CDR1 KGHSH and CDR2 LQKENI. CDR3 nucleotide sequence: TGTGCCAGCTCACCACGGGGCCCGACTACTTCCAATCAGCCCCAGCATTTT. As protein: CASSPRGPTTSNQPQHF.

This clonotype was counted between two and nine times. The V and J genes are TRBV6-1 and TRBJ2-1; the D gene is possibly TRBD1 (6 bases). CDR3 size: 13 residues. V dropped 4 bases and J dropped 6 bases, with 10 bases sitting between them. Per the germline V gene, CDR1 is MNHNS and CDR2 is SASEGT. CDR3 region: CASSVSRGNEQFF. DNA of the CDR3: TGTGCCAGCAGTGTCTCCAGGGGCAATGAGCAGTTCTTC.

The V and J genes are TRBV7-2 and TRBJ2-3; a weak D match, TRBD1 (7 bases). Germline V lookup: CDR1 SGHTA, CDR2 FQGNSA. The germline V and J ends were trimmed by 4 bases and 3 bases, with 14 bases remaining between them. The CDR3 consists of 15 residues. CDR3 in DNA: TGTGCCAGCAGCTACGGGCCAGGGGGGACAGATACGCAGTATTTT. This encodes CASSYGPGGTDTQYF.

This clonotype was recorded a few times. This chain links TRBV12-3 or TRBV12-4 with TRBJ2-7, with D uncertain. With 8 bases removed from V and 5 bases from J, the gap between germline ends came to 16 bases. The CDR3 totals 13 residues. The CDR3 nucleotides are TGTGCCAGCTCTCCAGGAAGGGTCCACGAGCAGTACTTC. Encoded protein: CASSPGRVHEQYF.

The chain recombines TRBV20-1 with TRBJ1-3; a possible D gene is TRBD1 (5 bases). The length of the CDR3 is 15 residues. Trimming removed 1 base from V and 2 bases from J, with 12 bases in between. Germline assignment: CDR1 DFQATT and CDR2 SNEGSKA (reference sequence). The CDR3 nucleotides read TGCAGTGCTAGAGTGGGGGGGACCGCTGGAAACACCATATATTTT. Its translation is CSARVGGTAGNTIYF.

This clonotype was found a few times. The chain's CDR3 is CASSPNRGGRQGYTF. The CDR3 DNA follows: TGTGCCAGCAGTCCTAACAGGGGTGGACGGCAAGGCTACACCTTC. This chain uses TRBV6-5 with TRBJ1-2; TRBD1 matches 7 bases. Germline trimming cut 5 bases from V and 8 bases from J; bases unmatched to any gene: 14. The CDR3 extends over 15 amino acids. Germline loops: CDR1 MNHEY, CDR2 SVGAGI.

This clonotype was seen a handful of times. V and J are TRBV20-1 and TRBJ2-1; no clear D gene. Trimming took off 6 bases at V and 0 bases at J, with 9 bases between the two ends. The CDR3 consists of 13 residues. Per the germline V gene, CDR1 is DFQATT and CDR2 is SNEGSKA (reference sequence). CDR3 loop: CSAYTTSYNEQFF. CDR3 nucleotides: TGCAGTGCCTATACTACCTCCTACAATGAGCAGTTCTTC.

This chain links TRBV7-2 with TRBJ1-6, with D tentatively TRBD1 (6 bases). The CDR3 is 14 residues long. Trimming removed 8 bases at V and 10 bases at J, with 18 bases between. Germline V gene sequence: CDR1 SGHTA, CDR2 FQGNSA. The CDR3 sequence is CASQKDRTVSPLHF. CDR3 DNA sequence: TGTGCCAGCCAGAAGGACAGAACGGTCTCACCCCTCCACTTT.

The sample holds many counts of this clonotype. J is TRBJ2-7 and V is TRBV2; D is undetermined. Germline V CDR1 and CDR2: SNHLY, FYNNEI. The CDR3 length is 13 residues. The V end was cut by 7 bases, the J end by 2 bases, with 12 bases between. CDR3 residues: CASIETITYEQYF. The CDR3, as DNA: TGTGCCAGCATTGAGACAATAACCTACGAGCAGTACTTC.

This clonotype has a count of ten or more. The chain links TRBV5-1 to TRBJ2-7, with TRBD2 matching over 14 bases. The trim removed 3 bases at V and 0 bases at J, leaving 8 bases unmatched. Germline V gene data show CDR1 as SGHRS and CDR2 as YFSETQ. This CDR3 contains 18 residues. CDR3 region: CASSSGTSGGPSSYEQYF. CDR3 sequence (DNA): TGCGCCAGCAGCTCAGGGACTAGCGGGGGCCCGAGCTCCTACGAGCAGTACTTC.